Here is one T cell receptor (beta chain) with its context. Its antigen is not identified. The CDR3 sequence is 13 residues long. V was trimmed by 4 bases and J by 11 bases, leaving 18 bases between them. Germline V lookup: CDR1 SGHRS, CDR2 YFSETQ. Sample-barcoded 5' priming and a J-beta primer mix drove a second PCR of 7 to 11 cycles. TCRdb reprocessed the 5' RACE reads with MiXCR, giving one entry per CDR3 protein. The repertoire holds around 2 million distinct CDR3 sequences, with 39% as singletons. The sample comes from a study of blood T cells in healthy people across ages. On the study more broadly: About one barcoded beta molecule was captured per two T cells (by template switching).

Study results and limitations: TCR beta diversity per million T cells fell roughly linearly with age.

The specimen sequenced was blood. This sequence joins TRBV5-1 and TRBJ2-5; TRBD1 is a possible D gene (6 bases). This clonotype originated in a human donor in good health. For the CDR3, the DNA is TGCGCCAGCAGCCTAAACAGGGCTAGTGAGCAGTACTTC. Translated: CASSLNRASEQYF.